Sequencing of this T cell receptor beta chain was carried out in a study of CD8 T cells in Susac syndrome. When the RNA was reverse transcribed, random hexamers were used with an input of roughly 0.45 to 1 ug. A multiplex approach, immunoSEQ multiplex PCR, amplified TCR beta CDR3 across 54 Vbeta and 13 Jbeta. TCRdb re-analysed the immunoSEQ multiplex PCR reads in MiXCR, keeping a single row per CDR3 protein. The table lists about 110,000 distinct CDR3 sequences, about 96% of them singletons, with 0.096% in the top ten. This clonotype has only one observation. This clonotype was sampled from a human donor in good health. The sequenced sample consisted of CD4+ T cells from PBMCs.

The CDR3: CASSVEGSGANVLTF. Here the CDR3 DNA reads TGTGCCAGCAGTGTTGAGGGCTCTGGGGCCAACGTCCTGACTTTC. This chain uses TRBV28 with TRBJ2-6; tentatively, D is TRBD2 (5 bases). The germline V and J ends were trimmed by 5 bases and 0 bases, with 8 bases remaining between them. The CDR3 covers 15 residues. CDR1 is MDHEN, CDR2 SYDVKM, per germline. The full variable domain, with the rest looked up from reference TRBV28 and TRBJ2-6, is DVKVTQSSRYLVKRTGEKVFLECVQDMDHENMFWYRQDPGLGLRLIYFSYDVKMKEKGDIPEGYSVSREKKERFSLILESASTNQTSMYLCASSVEGSGANVLTFGAGSRLTVL.